Below, one TCR beta chain is given with its context. Generated by immunoSEQ multiplex PCR, the TCRdb table keeps only in-frame clones and is missing some. The data show about 130,000 clones, roughly 84% seen once. V lost 3 bases to trimming and J lost 7 bases; unmatched junction nucleotides: 11. CDR1 is SGDLS, CDR2 YYNGEE, per germline. This CDR3 has 15 amino acids. This specimen comes from a study of blood T cell repertoires in COVID-19. Study details: Collection of acute and convalescent COVID-19 samples took place in the United States, Italy and Spain. From T cells, B-cell-depleted T cells, or PBMCs came the material, which was cDNA or gDNA.

The receptor was isolated from a human donor in a cohort sampled during active COVID-19. The chain joins TRBV9 to TRBJ2-3, with 7 bases lining up with TRBD2. Sequencing input: peripheral blood. The CDR3 sequence: CASSAAGRPENTQYF. The CDR3 region has the DNA TGTGCCAGCAGCGCAGCGGGGCGTCCTGAAAATACGCAGTATTTT.